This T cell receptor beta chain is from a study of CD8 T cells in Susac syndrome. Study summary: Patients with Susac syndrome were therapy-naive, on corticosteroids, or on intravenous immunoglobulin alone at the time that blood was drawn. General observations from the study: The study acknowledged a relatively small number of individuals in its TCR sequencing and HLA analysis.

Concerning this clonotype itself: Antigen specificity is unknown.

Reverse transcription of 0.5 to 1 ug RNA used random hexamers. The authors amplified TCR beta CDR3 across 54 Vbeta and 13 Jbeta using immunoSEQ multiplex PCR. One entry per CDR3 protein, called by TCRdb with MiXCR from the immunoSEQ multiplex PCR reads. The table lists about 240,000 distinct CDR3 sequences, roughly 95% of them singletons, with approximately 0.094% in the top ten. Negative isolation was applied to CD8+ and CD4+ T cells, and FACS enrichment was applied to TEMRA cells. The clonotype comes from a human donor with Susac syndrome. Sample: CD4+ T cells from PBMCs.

The CDR3 protein is CSASYRVSYNEQFF. CDR3 nucleotide sequence: TGCAGTGCTTCGTACAGGGTCTCCTACAATGAGCAGTTCTTC. The chain has TRBV20-1 and TRBJ2-1; perhaps TRBD1 as D (6 bases). The V end was cut by 5 bases, the J end by 0 bases, with 11 bases between. The CDR3 has 14 amino acids. Germline CDR1 reads DFQATT; CDR2 reads SNEGSKA (reference sequence).